Each of the 13 T cell receptor beta chains below was sequenced from the same sample in a study of cytomegalovirus exposure and HLA in healthy donors. The PCR ran on 60 Vbeta and 13 Jbeta primers. Method: immunoSEQ multiplex PCR; TCRdb's copy keeps in-frame clones and lacks some. Reported are tens of thousands of clones; the ten largest clones contain over 3%. The sample was PBMCs. These receptors were obtained from a female donor in good health and CMV-seropositive.

This rearrangement joins TRBV7-9 to TRBJ1-1; tentative D call: TRBD1 (6 bases). Germline CDR1 SEHNR, CDR2 FQNEAQ (reference sequence). The length of the CDR3 is 14 residues. V lost 3 bases to trimming and J lost 4 bases, with 12 bases between them. Here the CDR3 reads CASSLWGPGTEAFF. The CDR3 DNA reads as TGTGCCAGCAGCTTGTGGGGGCCGGGCACTGAAGCTTTCTTT.

V gene TRBV6-5 combines with J gene TRBJ1-4; 7 bases are shared with TRBD1. CDR1 is MNHEY and CDR2 is SVGAGI in the germline V gene. The CDR3 is made up of 14 amino acids. The junction had 3 bases not matched to a gene; V was cut back by 2 bases and J by 6 bases. The CDR3 reads CASSYGQGDEKLFF. The CDR3 DNA is TGTGCCAGCAGTTACGGCCAGGGGGATGAAAAACTGTTTTTT.

V and J are TRBV11-2 and TRBJ2-7, with TRBD1 matching 8 bases. Trimming at V came to 4 bases and at J to 2 bases, leaving 4 bases not matched to a gene. The CDR3 sequence is 14 residues long. Germline V gene sequence: CDR1 SGHAT, CDR2 FQNNGV. CDR3 DNA sequence: TGTGCCAGCAGCTACTCAGGGGGCCCCTACGAGCAGTACTTC. It yields the protein CASSYSGGPYEQYF.

J is TRBJ2-4 and V is TRBV29-1, with TRBD1 matching 7 bases. Germline CDR1 reads SQVTM; CDR2 reads ANQGSEA. V lost 2 bases to trimming and J lost 3 bases; unmatched junction nucleotides: 10. The length of the CDR3 is 16 residues. In DNA form, the CDR3 reads TGCAGCGTTGAAACCGGGACAGAAATCAACAAAAACATTCAGTACTTC. It codes for CSVETGTEINKNIQYF.

The gene calls are TRBV5-8 and TRBJ1-5, with D perhaps matching TRBD1 (5 bases). Germline lookup yields CDR1 SGHTS and CDR2 YDEGEE. The CDR3 runs 15 residues. V shed 0 bases and J shed 5 bases, with 12 bases lying between them. The CDR3 DNA is TGTGCCAGCAGCTTGGGGGCAGGGTGGCATCAGCCCCAGCATTTT. Protein sequence: CASSLGAGWHQPQHF.

The chain joins TRBV28 to TRBJ1-2; perhaps TRBD1 as D (6 bases). The CDR3 is 17 amino acids. In germline, CDR1 is MDHEN, CDR2 SYDVKM. V lost 3 bases to trimming and J lost 1 base, with 18 bases between them. In DNA, the CDR3 is TGTGCCAGCAGTTTTTCGACAGGTCTAGTGGGTAACTATGGCTACACCTTC. Its protein product is CASSFSTGLVGNYGYTF.

This chain links TRBV7-9 with TRBJ1-1, with 7 bases aligning to TRBD1. This CDR3 contains 13 residues. The germline gives CDR1 SEHNR, CDR2 FQNEAQ (reference sequence). Trimming cost V 5 bases and J 2 bases; bases outside gene matches: 2. CDR3 in DNA: TGTGCCAGCAGCGGGACAGAAAACACTGAAGCTTTCTTT. The encoded protein is CASSGTENTEAFF.

This sequence joins TRBV18 and TRBJ2-2, with D possibly matching TRBD1 (6 bases). The germline V and J ends were trimmed by 7 bases and 6 bases, with 18 bases remaining between them. CDR3 length equals 15 residues. CDR1 KGHSH and CDR2 LQKENI come from the germline V gene. The CDR3 coding sequence is TGTGCCAGCTTTAGGACAGACGCCGCATCCGGGGAGCTGTTTTTT. As protein: CASFRTDAASGELFF.

V usage is TRBV6-1 and J usage is TRBJ1-2; possible D gene TRBD1, 5 bases. This CDR3 comprises 15 residues. CDR1 is MNHNS, CDR2 SASEGT, per germline. Between the trimmed V and J ends, which lost 1 base and 5 bases, there was a span of 14 bases. In DNA form, the CDR3 reads TGTGCCAGCAGTGAAGAGCGGGGGAGGGCTTATGGCTACACCTTC. Translation gives CASSEERGRAYGYTF.

The chain recombines TRBV29-1 with TRBJ2-7; TRBD2 matches at 11 bases. Germline lookup yields CDR1 SQVTM and CDR2 ANQGSEA. V lost 7 bases and J lost 4; bases outside the gene matches: 9. The CDR3 loop spans 14 amino acids. DNA for the CDR3: TGCAGCGCTGAGGGTAGCGGGAGGGAATACGAGCAGTACTTC. Encoded protein: CSAEGSGREYEQYF.

V is TRBV7-9 and J is TRBJ2-1; 8 positions agree with TRBD1. Germline V gene sequence: CDR1 SEHNR, CDR2 FQNEAQ (reference sequence). The CDR3 has 13 amino acids. After removal of 4 bases from V and 14 bases from J, the junction contained 10 bases not matched to a gene. The CDR3 here is CASSSQGAQPKFF. The CDR3 DNA follows: TGTGCCAGCAGCTCGCAGGGGGCGCAGCCAAAGTTCTTC.

V usage is TRBV10-1 and J usage is TRBJ1-5; weak D call: TRBD1 (5 bases). The V end was cut by 6 bases, the J end by 5 bases, with 14 bases between. Germline CDR1 and CDR2: WNHNN and SYGVQD (reference sequence). The CDR3 has 14 amino acids. In nucleotides, the CDR3 is TGCGCCAGCAGCCCCGGGCAGGGTGATCAGCCCCAGCATTTT. This translates into CASSPGQGDQPQHF.

V is TRBV18 and J is TRBJ2-5; D might be TRBD1 (6 bases). The last part of the DNA fits TRBJ2-7 better; the J call may be wrong. There are 13 residues in the CDR3. Germline V gene data show CDR1 as KGHSH and CDR2 as LQKENI. This CDR3 reads CASSTGTSYEQYF. Here the CDR3 DNA reads TGTGCCAGCTCGACCGGGACAAGCTACGAGCAGTACTTC.